This T cell receptor beta chain was profiled in a study of tumor-infiltrating lymphocytes in primary liver carcinoma. Study-wide background: Samples produced roughly 3.65 to 8 million productive TCRbeta reads, comparable across tissue types. Study-level findings and limits: No comparison of CD4+ and CD8+ repertoires was made, since the samples were bulk unsorted.

As for this clonotype: The target antigen is unknown. One end of the junction fails to match germline, which may point to a read error.

The authors made TCR beta cDNA from approximately 500 ng total RNA with a constant-region primer. Researchers made the TCR beta libraries by running three nested multiplex PCR rounds with slightly modified ARM-PCR. Via MiXCR, TCRdb re-called the multiplex PCR reads, giving one row per CDR3 protein. This table has about 180,000 distinct CDR3 sequences, 50% to 75% appearing once. It was unsorted whole blood that yielded blood RNA, and germline DNA was also extracted. Sequencing was performed on peripheral blood. This sequence was found in a man between 35 and 55 years old with primary liver carcinoma and hepatitis B virus infection.

In nucleotides, the CDR3 is TGTACCAGCAGTTACTATAACTCCTACAATGAGCAGTTCTTC. Its protein is CTSSYYNSYNEQFF. The chain is built from TRBV6-2 or TRBV6-3 and TRBJ2-1; D remains unclear. Germline CDR1 MNHEY, CDR2 SVGEGT. The length of the CDR3 is 14 residues.